These T cell receptor beta chains were read from a single sample in a study of blood T cell repertoires in COVID-19. Profiled with immunoSEQ multiplex PCR; TCRdb holds only in-frame clones, not every one. The repertoire consists of some 99,000 clones, with around 90% occurring once and the leading ten covering around 4.5%. The material sequenced was peripheral blood. The origin of the receptors is a man in his 70s with acute or convalescent COVID-19. Each CDR3 is given with its conserved first and last residue. D genes are given only for firm matches.

>14|TRBV30|.|TRBJ1-1
CAWSEAGRNTEAFF
TGTGCCTGGAGTGAGGCAGGGCGGAACACTGAAGCTTTCTTT
>15|TRBV14|TRBD1|TRBJ1-1
CASSPKQGGSTEAFF
TGTGCCAGCAGCCCCAAACAGGGGGGTTCCACTGAAGCTTTCTTT
>13|TRBV6-1|.|TRBJ2-5
CASSDGGAETQYF
TGTGCCAGCAGTGATGGAGGGGCTGAGACCCAGTACTTC
>14|TRBV6-1|.|TRBJ1-2
CASSEDARDRAYTF
TGTGCCAGCAGTGAAGATGCCAGGGATAGGGCCTACACCTTC
>16|TRBV19|TRBD1|TRBJ2-1
CASSRGDRARENEQFF
TGTGCCAGTAGTCGGGGGGACAGGGCTCGGGAGAATGAGCAGTTCTTC
>12|TRBV7-2|TRBD2|TRBJ2-1
CASSLDGGGQFF
TGTGCCAGCAGCTTAGACGGCGGGGGGCAGTTCTTC
>15|TRBV6-5|.|TRBJ1-1
CASSYSPRVNTEAFF
TGTGCCAGCAGTTACTCCCCTAGAGTGAACACTGAAGCTTTCTTT
>13|TRBV19|.|TRBJ1-6
CASSINVGSPLHF
TGTGCCAGTAGTATAAATGTTGGCTCACCCCTCCACTTT
>14|TRBV5-1|.|TRBJ2-7
CASSPGQSSYEQYF
TGCGCCAGCAGCCCAGGACAGAGCTCCTACGAGCAGTACTTC
>16|TRBV7-2|TRBD1|TRBJ1-1
CASSRRAGGLGTEAFF
TGTGCCAGCAGCCGGCGGGCAGGGGGGCTGGGCACTGAAGCTTTCTTT
>16|TRBV6-2/TRBV6-3|TRBD2|TRBJ2-7
CASSYSGGGASYEQYF
TGTGCCAGCAGTTACTCAGGCGGGGGGGCCTCCTACGAGCAGTACTTC
>15|TRBV6-5|.|TRBJ1-5
CASKRTGGQDQPQHF
TGTGCCAGCAAACGGACGGGGGGGCAGGATCAGCCCCAGCATTTT
>14|TRBV5-6|TRBD1|TRBJ1-2
CASSLQGAEYGYTF
TGTGCCAGCAGTCTGCAGGGGGCGGAATATGGCTACACCTTC
>15|TRBV18|.|TRBJ1-5
CASSPNSNSNQPQHF
TGTGCCAGCTCACCAAACAGTAATAGCAATCAGCCCCAGCATTTT
>15|TRBV30|.|TRBJ1-5
CAWGVAGHSNQPQHF
TGTGCCTGGGGGGTGGCAGGCCATAGCAATCAGCCCCAGCATTTT
>16|TRBV5-1|.|TRBJ2-1
CASSPTTRSESNEQFF
TGCGCCAGCAGCCCCACGACTAGGTCGGAGTCAAATGAGCAGTTCTTC
>16|TRBV6-5|TRBD1|TRBJ2-2
CASSYDLGGPNGELFF
TGTGCCAGCAGTTACGACTTAGGGGGCCCCAACGGGGAGCTGTTTTTT
>14|TRBV6-5|TRBD1|TRBJ1-1
CASSRDRINTEAFF
TGTGCCAGCAGTAGGGACAGGATCAACACTGAAGCTTTCTTT